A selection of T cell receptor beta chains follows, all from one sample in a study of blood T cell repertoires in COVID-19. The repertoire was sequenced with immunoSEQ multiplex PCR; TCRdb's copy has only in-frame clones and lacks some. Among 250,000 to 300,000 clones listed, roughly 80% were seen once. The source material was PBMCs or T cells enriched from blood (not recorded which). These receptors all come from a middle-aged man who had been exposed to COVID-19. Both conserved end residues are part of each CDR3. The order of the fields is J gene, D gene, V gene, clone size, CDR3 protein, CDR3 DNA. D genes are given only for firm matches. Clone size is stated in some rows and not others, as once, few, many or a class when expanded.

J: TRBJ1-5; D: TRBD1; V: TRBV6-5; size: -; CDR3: CASSSRQGAYNQPQHF; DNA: TGTGCCAGCAGTTCCAGACAGGGGGCATACAATCAGCCCCAGCATTTT
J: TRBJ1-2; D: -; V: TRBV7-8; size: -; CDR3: CASSLELGMGEDGYTF; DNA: TGTGCCAGCAGCTTAGAGCTGGGTATGGGTGAGGATGGCTACACCTTC
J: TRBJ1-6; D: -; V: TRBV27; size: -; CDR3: CASSRGANSPLHF; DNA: TGTGCCAGCAGTCGAGGAGCTAATTCACCCCTCCACTTT
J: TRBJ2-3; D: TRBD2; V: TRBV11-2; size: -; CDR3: CASSLRLAGRDTQYF; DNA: TGTGCCAGCAGCTTAAGGTTAGCGGGACGGGATACGCAGTATTTT
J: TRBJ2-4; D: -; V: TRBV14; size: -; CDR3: CASSGPGVAGYGIIQYF; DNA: TGTGCCAGCAGCGGACCGGGGGTCGCAGGGTATGGAATTATTCAGTACTTC
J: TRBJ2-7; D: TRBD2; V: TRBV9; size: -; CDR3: CASSVQSSGGEQYF; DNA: TGTGCCAGCAGCGTGCAATCCTCGGGGGGCGAGCAGTACTTC
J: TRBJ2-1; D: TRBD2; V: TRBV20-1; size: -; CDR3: CSASGGLVADEQFF; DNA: TGCAGTGCTAGTGGGGGACTAGTAGCGGATGAGCAGTTCTTC
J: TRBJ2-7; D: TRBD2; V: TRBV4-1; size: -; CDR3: CASSQPTETSAISYEQYF; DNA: TGCGCCAGCAGCCAGCCCACCGAGACTAGCGCGATCTCCTACGAGCAGTACTTC
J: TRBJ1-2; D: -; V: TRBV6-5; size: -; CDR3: CASGMGGNYGYTF; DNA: TGTGCCAGCGGGATGGGAGGGAACTATGGCTACACCTTC
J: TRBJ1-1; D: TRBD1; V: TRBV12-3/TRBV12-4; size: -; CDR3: CASSLDRGVFF; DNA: TGTGCCAGCAGTTTGGACAGGGGTGTTTTCTTT
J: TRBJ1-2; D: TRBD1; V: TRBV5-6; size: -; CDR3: CASSWTQGVGGYTF; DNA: TGTGCCAGCAGCTGGACACAGGGGGTTGGTGGCTACACCTTC
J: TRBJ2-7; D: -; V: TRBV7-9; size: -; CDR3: CASSLAGATYEQYF; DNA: TGTGCCAGCAGCTTAGCGGGAGCGACCTACGAGCAGTACTTC
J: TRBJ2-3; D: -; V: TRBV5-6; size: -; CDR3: CASSPPESTDTQYF; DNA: TGTGCCAGCAGCCCACCGGAGAGCACAGATACGCAGTATTTT
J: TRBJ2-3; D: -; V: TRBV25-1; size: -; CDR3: CASSDIGRRAGSTDTQYF; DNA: TGTGCCAGCAGTGATATCGGTCGTCGGGCGGGAAGCACAGATACGCAGTATTTT
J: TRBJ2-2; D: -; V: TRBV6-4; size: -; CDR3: CASSDWRRGVTGELFF; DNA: TGTGCCAGCAGTGACTGGAGGAGGGGAGTCACCGGGGAGCTGTTTTTT
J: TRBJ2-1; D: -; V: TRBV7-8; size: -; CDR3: CASSLVETGSRNEQFF; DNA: TGTGCCAGCAGCTTAGTGGAAACAGGGTCCAGGAATGAGCAGTTCTTC
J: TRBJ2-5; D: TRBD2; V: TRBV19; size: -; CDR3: CASSIESASGGETQYF; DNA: TGTGCCAGTAGTATAGAGTCCGCTAGCGGAGGGGAGACCCAGTACTTC
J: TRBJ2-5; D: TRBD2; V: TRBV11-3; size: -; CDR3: CASSPRGGSGETQYF; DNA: TGTGCCAGCAGCCCCCGGGGGGGGAGCGGTGAGACCCAGTACTTC
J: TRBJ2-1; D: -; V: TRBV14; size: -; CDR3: CASSPELPDRYNEQFF; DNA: TGTGCCAGCAGCCCCGAACTTCCTGACAGATACAATGAGCAGTTCTTC
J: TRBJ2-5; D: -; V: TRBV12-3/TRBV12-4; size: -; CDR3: CASSVLETQYF; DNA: TGTGCCAGCAGTGTACTAGAGACCCAGTACTTC
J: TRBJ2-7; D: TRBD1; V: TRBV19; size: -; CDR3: CASSGKQGSGAVYEQYF; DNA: TGTGCCAGTAGTGGTAAACAGGGGAGCGGAGCCGTCTACGAGCAGTACTTC
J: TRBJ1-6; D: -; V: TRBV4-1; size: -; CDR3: CASSPQDINSPLHF; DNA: TGCGCCAGCAGCCCTCAGGACATCAATTCACCCCTCCACTTT
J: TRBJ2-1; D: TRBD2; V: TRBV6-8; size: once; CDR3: CASSYRGLAGDMDEQFF; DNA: TGTGCCAGCAGTTACCGGGGACTAGCGGGAGATATGGATGAGCAGTTCTTC
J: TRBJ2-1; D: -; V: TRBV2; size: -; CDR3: CASSAGYNEQFF; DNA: TGTGCCAGCAGTGCGGGGTACAATGAGCAGTTCTTC
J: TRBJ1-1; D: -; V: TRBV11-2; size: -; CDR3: CASSPRHNTEAFF; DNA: TGTGCCAGCAGCCCACGACACAACACTGAAGCTTTCTTT
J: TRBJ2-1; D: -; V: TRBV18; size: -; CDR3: CASSPPRLVNEQFF; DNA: TGTGCCAGCTCACCTCCCAGACTAGTAAATGAGCAGTTCTTC
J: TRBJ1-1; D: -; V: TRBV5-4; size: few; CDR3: CASSWERGQEAFF; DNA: TGTGCCAGCAGCTGGGAGCGGGGGCAGGAGGCTTTCTTT
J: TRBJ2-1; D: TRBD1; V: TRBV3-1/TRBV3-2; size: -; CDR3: CASSPDRGGNEQFF; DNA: TGTGCCAGCAGCCCCGACAGGGGGGGGAATGAGCAGTTCTTC
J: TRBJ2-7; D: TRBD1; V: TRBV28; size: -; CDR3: CASRQGPNEQYF; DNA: TGTGCCAGCCGACAGGGACCCAACGAGCAGTACTTC
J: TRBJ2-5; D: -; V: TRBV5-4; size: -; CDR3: CASSLQETQYF; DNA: TGTGCCAGCAGCCTCCAGGAGACCCAGTACTTC
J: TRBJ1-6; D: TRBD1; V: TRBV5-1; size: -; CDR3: CASRPDRGSSPLHF; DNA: TGCGCCAGCAGACCCGACAGGGGGAGTTCACCCCTCCACTTT
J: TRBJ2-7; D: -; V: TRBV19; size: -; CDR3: CAVLGGRIFPSSYEQYF; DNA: TGTGCCGTCCTGGGTGGGAGAATCTTCCCGAGCTCCTACGAGCAGTACTTC
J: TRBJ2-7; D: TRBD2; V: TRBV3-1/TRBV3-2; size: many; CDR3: CASSQGGGSGYEQYF; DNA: TGTGCCAGCAGCCAAGGTGGCGGGAGTGGGTACGAGCAGTACTTC
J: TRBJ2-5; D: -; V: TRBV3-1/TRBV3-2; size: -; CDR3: CASSLRDYQETQYF; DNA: TGTGCCAGCAGCCTCCGGGACTACCAAGAGACCCAGTACTTC
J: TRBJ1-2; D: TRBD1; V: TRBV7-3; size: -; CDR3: CASSPTGVYGYTF; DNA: TGTGCCAGCAGCCCAACAGGGGTCTATGGCTACACCTTC
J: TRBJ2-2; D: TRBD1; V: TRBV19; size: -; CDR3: CASSTGETNTGELFF; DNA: TGTGCCAGTAGCACAGGGGAGACGAACACCGGGGAGCTGTTTTTT
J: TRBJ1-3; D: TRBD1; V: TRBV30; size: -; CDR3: CAWRDLRGPSGNTIYF; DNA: TGTGCCTGGAGGGACCTCAGGGGGCCCTCTGGAAACACCATATATTTT